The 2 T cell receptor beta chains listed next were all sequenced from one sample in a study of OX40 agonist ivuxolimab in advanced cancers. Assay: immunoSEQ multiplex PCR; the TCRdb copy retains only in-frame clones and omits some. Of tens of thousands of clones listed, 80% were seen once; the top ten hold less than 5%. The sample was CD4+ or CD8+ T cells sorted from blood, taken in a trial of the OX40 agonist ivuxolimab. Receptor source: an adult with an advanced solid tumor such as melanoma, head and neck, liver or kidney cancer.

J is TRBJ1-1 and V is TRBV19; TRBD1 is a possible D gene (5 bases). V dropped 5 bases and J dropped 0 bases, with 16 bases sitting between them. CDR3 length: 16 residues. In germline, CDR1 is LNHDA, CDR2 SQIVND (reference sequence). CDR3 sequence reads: CASSYPGLGVNTEAFF. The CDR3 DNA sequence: TGTGCCAGTAGTTACCCGGGTTTGGGGGTGAACACTGAAGCTTTCTTT.

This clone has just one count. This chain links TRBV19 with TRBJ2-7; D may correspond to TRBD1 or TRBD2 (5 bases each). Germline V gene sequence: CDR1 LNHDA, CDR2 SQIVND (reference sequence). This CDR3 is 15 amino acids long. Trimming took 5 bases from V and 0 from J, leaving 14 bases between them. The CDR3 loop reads CASSPGTVASYEQYF. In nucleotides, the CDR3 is TGTGCCAGTAGTCCAGGGACCGTCGCCTCCTACGAGCAGTACTTC.